The 21 T cell receptor beta chains listed next were all sequenced from one sample in a study of T cells in Graves' hyperthyroidism and ophthalmopathy. RNA transcripts gave rise to amplified TCR beta CDR3 regions. A set of HTBI primers served as the primers for a first-round RT-PCR of the TCR CDR3. TCRdb independently ran MiXCR on the multiplex PCR reads; one entry per CDR3 protein. The sample consists of 500,000 to 650,000 distinct CDR3 sequences, approximately 15% of them appearing once. The sequenced sample was blood. These receptors came from a woman between 35 and 50 years old with Graves' hyperthyroidism.

The rearrangement joins TRBV5-1 to TRBJ2-7; D call uncertain. V shed 4 bases and J shed 4 bases, with 18 bases lying between them. CDR3 size: 15 residues. From germline, CDR1 is SGHRS and CDR2 YFSETQ. This CDR3 is CASSTSPGQGYEQYF. The CDR3 region has the DNA TGCGCCAGCAGCACCTCACCGGGCCAAGGGTACGAGCAGTACTTC.

This clonotype was recorded at least ten times. The genes are TRBV27 and TRBJ2-7; 13 bases are shared with TRBD2. Unmatched junction bases numbered 2, after V lost 0 bases and J lost 0 bases. The CDR3 has 17 residues. Germline lookup yields CDR1 MNHEY and CDR2 SMNVEV (reference sequence). CDR3: CASSLSTSGRISYEQYF. The CDR3, as DNA: TGTGCCAGCAGTTTATCGACTAGCGGGAGGATCTCCTACGAGCAGTACTTC.

The chain employs TRBV9 and TRBJ1-5, with 8 bases that match TRBD1. V trimming: 0 bases; J trimming: 6 bases; junction bases outside the gene matches: 2. CDR3 length: 14 amino acids. Germline V gene data show CDR1 as SGDLS and CDR2 as YYNGEE. The CDR3 loop is CASSVADRAQPQHF. CDR3 coding DNA: TGTGCCAGCAGCGTAGCGGACAGGGCTCAGCCCCAGCATTTT.

This clonotype came up many times. The chain joins TRBV7-9 to TRBJ2-7, with D perhaps matching TRBD1 (8 bases). CDR3 length: 14 amino acids. The germline V gene encodes CDR1 SEHNR and CDR2 FQNEAQ (reference sequence). V gave up 4 bases and J gave up 7 bases, with 17 bases separating them. In DNA, the CDR3 is TGTGCCAGCAGCTACGGACAGGGAGGGAAAGAGCAGTACTTC. This gives the protein CASSYGQGGKEQYF.

The rearrangement links TRBV5-1 to TRBJ2-1; the D gene is possibly TRBD2 (6 bases). Trimming pared 4 bases from V and 8 bases from J, leaving 22 bases between. The CDR3 runs to 16 residues. CDR1 and CDR2 (germline): SGHRS, YFSETQ. The CDR3 region is CASSATGAGEADEQFF. In DNA form, the CDR3 reads TGCGCCAGCAGCGCTACCGGAGCGGGCGAGGCGGATGAGCAGTTCTTC.

The rearrangement uses TRBV28 and TRBJ1-5; tentative D call: TRBD1 (5 bases). Trimming shortened V by 5 bases and J by 4 bases, and 18 bases separated the two germline ends. This CDR3 contains 16 residues. Germline-derived CDR1 and CDR2 are MDHEN and SYDVKM. The CDR3 DNA follows: TGTGCCAGCAGTCGGGGGGACCTTTTTGGGAATCAGCCCCAGCATTTT. Translation: CASSRGDLFGNQPQHF. The complete variable domain, with remaining parts taken from reference TRBV28 and TRBJ1-5, reads DVKVTQSSRYLVKRTGEKVFLECVQDMDHENMFWYRQDPGLGLRLIYFSYDVKMKEKGDIPEGYSVSREKKERFSLILESASTNQTSMYLCASSRGDLFGNQPQHFGDGTRLSIL.

This clonotype was recorded at least ten times. This sequence joins TRBV25-1 and TRBJ2-5, with D unclear. The CDR3 length is 15 residues. The ends were cut back, 4 bases at V and 0 bases at J, with 12 bases in the middle. Looked up from germline, CDR1 is MGHDK and CDR2 is SYGVNS. The CDR3 DNA sequence: TGTGCCAGCAGTGCGCCCAGACTGTACCAAGAGACCCAGTACTTC. It specifies CASSAPRLYQETQYF.

This clonotype occurred a few times. The rearrangement links TRBV4-1 to TRBJ2-3; possibly TRBD2 for D (6 bases). V gave up 4 bases and J gave up 2 bases, with 16 bases separating them. This CDR3 is built from 16 residues. Germline CDR1 MGHRA, CDR2 YSYEKL. In nucleotides, the CDR3 is TGCGCCAGCAGCCGCGAGGGGAGGACTGACACAGATACGCAGTATTTT. Protein: CASSREGRTDTDTQYF.

With regard to this clonotype: Compared with germline, one end of the junction differs, possibly owing to a read error. The chain links TRBV3-1 to TRBJ2-7; 7 bases align to TRBD1. From germline, CDR1 is LGHDT and CDR2 YNNKEL (reference sequence). This CDR3 has 14 amino acids. The chain's CDR3 is CASSHGQASYGQYF. In DNA form, the CDR3 reads TGTGCCAGCAGCCACGGACAGGCGTCCTACGGGCAGTACTTC.

There are many counts of this clonotype. The chain joins TRBV28 to TRBJ1-1, with TRBD1 matching over 7 bases. Per germline, CDR1 MDHEN and CDR2 SYDVKM. This CDR3 contains 16 residues. The J segment lost 3 bases and the V segment lost 3 bases, leaving 10 bases of the junction unmatched. The CDR3: CASSLRPARGDTEAFF. The CDR3 bases are TGTGCCAGCAGTTTGCGGCCTGCCAGGGGGGACACTGAAGCTTTCTTT.

V usage is TRBV6-2 or TRBV6-3 and J usage is TRBJ2-3, with 7 nucleotides matching TRBD1. This CDR3 contains 17 residues. Germline V gene data show CDR1 as MNHEY and CDR2 as SVGEGT. J lost 3 bases, V lost 0 bases, and 9 bases had no gene match. CDR3: CASSYSREGAGTDTQYF. The DNA of the CDR3 is TGTGCCAGCAGTTACTCGAGAGAGGGGGCAGGGACAGATACGCAGTATTTT.

This clonotype showed up just a few times. The chain carries TRBV6-1 and TRBJ1-5, with D hard to call. CDR3 length: 14 residues. The germline V gene encodes CDR1 MNHNS and CDR2 SASEGT. The ends were cut back, 4 bases at V and 0 bases at J, with 7 bases in the middle. CDR3 in amino acids: CASSGDYSNQPQHF. The CDR3 bases are TGTGCCAGCAGTGGAGACTATAGCAATCAGCCCCAGCATTTT.

This clonotype was observed at least ten times. V and J are TRBV29-1 and TRBJ2-5, with 12 bases matching TRBD2. Germline assignment: CDR1 SQVTM and CDR2 ANQGSEA. The CDR3 length is 15 residues. V trimming: 6 bases; J trimming: 1 base; junction bases outside the gene matches: 6. The CDR3 reads CSVTLAGGFQETQYF. The DNA for the CDR3 is TGCAGCGTCACGCTAGCGGGAGGGTTCCAAGAGACCCAGTACTTC. The entire variable domain, with the rest obtained from reference TRBV29-1 and TRBJ2-5, is as follows: SAVISQKPSRDICQRGTSLTIQCQVDSQVTMMFWYRQQPGQSLTLIATANQGSEATYESGFVIDKFPISRPNLTFSTLTVSNMSPEDSSIYLCSVTLAGGFQETQYFGPGTRLLVL.

V gene TRBV29-1 combines with J gene TRBJ2-7; possible D gene TRBD2, 5 bases. V dropped 5 bases and J dropped 0 bases, with 11 bases sitting between them. Germline-derived CDR1 and CDR2 are SQVTM and ANQGSEA. The CDR3 runs to 13 residues. CDR3 bases: TGCAGCGTTCTTGCGGGTATCTCCTACGAGCAGTACTTC. Translation: CSVLAGISYEQYF.

This clonotype came up many times. The CDR3 here is CASVGQGARDYGYTF. In nucleotides, the CDR3 is TGTGCCAGCGTGGGACAGGGGGCGCGGGACTATGGCTACACCTTC. The rearrangement links TRBV6-1 to TRBJ1-2; 12 bases align to TRBD1. After removal of 8 bases from V and 3 bases from J, the junction contained 7 bases not matched to a gene. Germline V gene sequence: CDR1 MNHNS, CDR2 SASEGT. The CDR3 is 15 residues long.

This clonotype has a handful of counts. The V and J genes are TRBV27 and TRBJ2-7; 7 nucleotides align to TRBD1. In germline, CDR1 is MNHEY, CDR2 SMNVEV (reference sequence). The length of the CDR3 is 18 residues. J lost 1 base, V lost 5 bases, and 17 bases had no gene match. The CDR3 region has the DNA TGTGCCAGCAGTACCCTCATTCCTCACCGGGACAGATCCTACGAGCAGTACTTC. This sequence encodes CASSTLIPHRDRSYEQYF.

This clonotype was recorded many times. V gene TRBV3-1 combines with J gene TRBJ1-1, with no clear D. V dropped 1 base and J dropped 5 bases, with 8 bases sitting between them. The germline V gene encodes CDR1 LGHDT and CDR2 YNNKEL (reference sequence). The CDR3 extends over 13 amino acids. CDR3 amino acids: CASSQVRGTEAFF. CDR3 sequence (DNA): TGTGCCAGCAGCCAAGTCAGAGGAACTGAAGCTTTCTTT.

Only a few counts were recorded for this clonotype. The rearrangement links TRBV28 to TRBJ1-3, with TRBD1 as a possible D gene (5 bases). This CDR3 is 16 amino acids long. Germline CDR1 reads MDHEN; CDR2 reads SYDVKM. With 1 base removed from V and 3 bases from J, the gap between germline ends came to 13 bases. CDR3 DNA: TGTGCCAGCAGTTTATCTGGGACGGTCAGTGGAAACACCATATATTTT. Its protein is CASSLSGTVSGNTIYF.

The chain links TRBV5-1 to TRBJ2-7; 7 bases agree with TRBD1. The junction had 9 bases not matched to a gene; V was cut back by 0 bases and J by 6 bases. The CDR3 runs 15 residues. From germline, CDR1 is SGHRS and CDR2 YFSETQ. This CDR3 reads CASSLGRQGPGEQYF. In DNA, the CDR3 is TGCGCCAGCAGCTTGGGACGACAGGGTCCGGGCGAGCAGTACTTC.

The CDR3 nucleotides read TGTGCCATCAGTGACGGGACAGGGGAGCCCCAGCATTTT. Amino acid sequence: CAISDGTGEPQHF. The chain employs TRBV10-3 and TRBJ1-5; 10 positions agree with TRBD1. V was pared by 3 bases and J by 8 bases, with 1 base of the junction left unmatched. This CDR3 contains 13 residues. Germline CDR1 is ENHRY and CDR2 is SYGVKD.

This chain uses TRBV2 with TRBJ1-5, with 8 bases fitting TRBD1. CDR1 and CDR2 (germline): SNHLY, FYNNEI. J gave up 5 bases and V 8 bases, and 8 bases lay outside the gene matches. This CDR3 has 14 amino acids. The CDR3 region is CASGGTGRDQPQHF. CDR3 nucleotide sequence: TGTGCCAGCGGAGGGACAGGTCGGGATCAGCCCCAGCATTTT.